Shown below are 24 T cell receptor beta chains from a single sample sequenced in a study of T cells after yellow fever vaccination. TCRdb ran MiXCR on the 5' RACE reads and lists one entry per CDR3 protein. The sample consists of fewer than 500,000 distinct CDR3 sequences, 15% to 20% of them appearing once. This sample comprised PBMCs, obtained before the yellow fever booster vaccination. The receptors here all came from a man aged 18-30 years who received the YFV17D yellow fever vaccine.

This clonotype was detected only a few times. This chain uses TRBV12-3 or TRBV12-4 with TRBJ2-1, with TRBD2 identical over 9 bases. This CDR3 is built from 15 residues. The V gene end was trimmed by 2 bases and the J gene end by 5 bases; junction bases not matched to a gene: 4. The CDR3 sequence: CASSLSGGHHNEQFF. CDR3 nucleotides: TGTGCCAGCAGTTTAAGCGGGGGGCATCACAATGAGCAGTTCTTC.

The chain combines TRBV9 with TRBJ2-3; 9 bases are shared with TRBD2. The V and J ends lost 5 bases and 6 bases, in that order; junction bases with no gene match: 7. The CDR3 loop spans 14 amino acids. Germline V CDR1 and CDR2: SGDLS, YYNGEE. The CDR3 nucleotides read TGTGCCAGCAGTCGAGCGGCGGGGGGGGATACGCAGTATTTT. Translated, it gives CASSRAAGGDTQYF.

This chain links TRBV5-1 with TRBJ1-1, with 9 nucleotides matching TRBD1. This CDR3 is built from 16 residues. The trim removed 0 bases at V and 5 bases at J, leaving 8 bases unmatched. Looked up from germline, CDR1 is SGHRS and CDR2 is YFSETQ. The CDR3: CASSLANTGGGTEAFF. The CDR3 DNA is TGCGCCAGCAGCTTGGCAAATACAGGGGGCGGGACTGAAGCTTTCTTT.

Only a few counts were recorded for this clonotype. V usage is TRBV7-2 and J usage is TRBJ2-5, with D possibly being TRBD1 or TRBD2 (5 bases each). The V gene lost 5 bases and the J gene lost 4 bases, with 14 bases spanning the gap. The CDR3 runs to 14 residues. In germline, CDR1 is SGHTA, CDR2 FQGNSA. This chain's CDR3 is CASSRDARGETQYF. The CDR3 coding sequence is TGTGCCAGCAGCCGCGACGCGAGGGGAGAGACCCAGTACTTC.

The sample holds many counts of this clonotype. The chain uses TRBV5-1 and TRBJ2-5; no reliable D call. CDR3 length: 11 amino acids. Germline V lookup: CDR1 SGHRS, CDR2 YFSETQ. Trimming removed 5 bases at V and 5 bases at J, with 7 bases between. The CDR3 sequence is CASRRDETQYF. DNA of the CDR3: TGCGCCAGCAGACGTGACGAGACCCAGTACTTC.

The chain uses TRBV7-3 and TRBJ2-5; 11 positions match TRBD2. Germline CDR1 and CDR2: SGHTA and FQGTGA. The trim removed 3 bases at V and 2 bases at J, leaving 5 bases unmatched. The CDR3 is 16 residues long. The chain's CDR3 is CASSLGTSGMQETQYF. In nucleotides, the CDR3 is TGTGCCAGCAGCTTGGGGACTAGCGGTATGCAAGAGACCCAGTACTTC.

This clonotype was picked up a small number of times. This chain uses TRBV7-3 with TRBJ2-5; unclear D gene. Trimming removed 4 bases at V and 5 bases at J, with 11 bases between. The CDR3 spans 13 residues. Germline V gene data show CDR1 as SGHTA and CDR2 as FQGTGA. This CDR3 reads CASSSLRRETQYF. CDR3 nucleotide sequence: TGTGCCAGCAGCTCCCTGCGTCGGGAGACCCAGTACTTC.

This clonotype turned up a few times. This chain's CDR3 is CASSLRDSPTQYF. The CDR3 nucleotides are TGTGCCAGCAGCCTCAGGGACTCCCCTACACAGTATTTT. The genes are TRBV7-9 and TRBJ2-3; D is possibly TRBD2 (6 bases). Deletions cut 5 bases from V and 12 bases from J, with 18 bases between. The CDR3 runs to 13 residues. Germline V gives CDR1 SEHNR, CDR2 FQNEAQ (reference sequence).

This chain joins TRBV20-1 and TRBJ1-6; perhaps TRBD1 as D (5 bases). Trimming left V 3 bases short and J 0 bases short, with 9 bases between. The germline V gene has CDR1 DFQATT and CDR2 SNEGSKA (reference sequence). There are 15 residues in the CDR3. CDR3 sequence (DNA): TGCAGTGCTAGGTCCGGGGGCTCCTATAATTCACCCCTCCACTTT. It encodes CSARSGGSYNSPLHF.

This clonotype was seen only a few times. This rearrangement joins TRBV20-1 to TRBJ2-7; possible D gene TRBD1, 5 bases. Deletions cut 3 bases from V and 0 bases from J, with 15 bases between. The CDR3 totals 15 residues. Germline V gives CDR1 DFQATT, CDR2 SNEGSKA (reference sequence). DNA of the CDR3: TGCAGTGCTAGTGAATTTATTGACAGCTCCTACGAGCAGTACTTC. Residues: CSASEFIDSSYEQYF.

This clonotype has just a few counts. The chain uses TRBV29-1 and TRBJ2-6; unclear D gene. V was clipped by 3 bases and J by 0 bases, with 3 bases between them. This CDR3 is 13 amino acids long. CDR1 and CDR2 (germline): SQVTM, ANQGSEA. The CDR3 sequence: CSVDGSGANVLTF. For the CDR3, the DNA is TGCAGCGTTGATGGCTCTGGGGCCAACGTCCTGACTTTC. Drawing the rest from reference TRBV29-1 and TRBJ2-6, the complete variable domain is SAVISQKPSRDICQRGTSLTIQCQVDSQVTMMFWYRQQPGQSLTLIATANQGSEATYESGFVIDKFPISRPNLTFSTLTVSNMSPEDSSIYLCSVDGSGANVLTFGAGSRLTVL.

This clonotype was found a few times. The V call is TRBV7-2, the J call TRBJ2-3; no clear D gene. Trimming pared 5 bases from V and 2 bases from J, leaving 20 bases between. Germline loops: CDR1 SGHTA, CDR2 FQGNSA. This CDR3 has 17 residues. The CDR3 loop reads CASSLQLLGGLTDTQYF. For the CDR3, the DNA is TGTGCCAGCAGCCTGCAGCTTTTGGGCGGTCTCACAGATACGCAGTATTTT.

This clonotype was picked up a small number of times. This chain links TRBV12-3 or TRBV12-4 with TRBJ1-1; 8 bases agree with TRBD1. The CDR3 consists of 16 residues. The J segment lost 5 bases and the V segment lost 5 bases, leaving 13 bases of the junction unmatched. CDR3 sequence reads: CASSAGQGVGPTEAFF. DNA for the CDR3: TGTGCCAGCAGTGCCGGACAGGGCGTAGGTCCAACTGAAGCTTTCTTT.

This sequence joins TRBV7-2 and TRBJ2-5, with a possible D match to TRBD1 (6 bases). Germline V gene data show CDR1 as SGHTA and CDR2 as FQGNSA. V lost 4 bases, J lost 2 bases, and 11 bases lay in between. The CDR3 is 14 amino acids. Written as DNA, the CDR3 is TGTGCCAGCAGCTCAGGGACAATGCAAGAGACCCAGTACTTC. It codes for CASSSGTMQETQYF.

The CDR3: CASSESFTNVLTF. CDR3 bases: TGTGCCAGCAGTGAGAGTTTTACCAACGTCCTGACTTTC. J is TRBJ2-6 and V is TRBV12-3 or TRBV12-4, with D uncertain. CDR3 length: 13 residues. The V and J ends lost 5 bases and 8 bases respectively, with 10 bases between them.

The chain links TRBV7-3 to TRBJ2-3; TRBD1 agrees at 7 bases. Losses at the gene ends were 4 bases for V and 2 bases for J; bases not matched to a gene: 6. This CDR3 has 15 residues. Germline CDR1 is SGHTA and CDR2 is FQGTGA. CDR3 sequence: CASSSTGTVTDTQYF. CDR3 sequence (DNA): TGTGCCAGCAGCTCGACCGGGACAGTCACAGATACGCAGTATTTT.

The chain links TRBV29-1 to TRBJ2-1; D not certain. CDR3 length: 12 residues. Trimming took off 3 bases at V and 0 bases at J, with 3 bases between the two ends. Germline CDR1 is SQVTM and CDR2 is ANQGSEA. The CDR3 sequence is CSVDSSYNEQFF. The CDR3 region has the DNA TGCAGCGTTGACAGCTCCTACAATGAGCAGTTCTTC.

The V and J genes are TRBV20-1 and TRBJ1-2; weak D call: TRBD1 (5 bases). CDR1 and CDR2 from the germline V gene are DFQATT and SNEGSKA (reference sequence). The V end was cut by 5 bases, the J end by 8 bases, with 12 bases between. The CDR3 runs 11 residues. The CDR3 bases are TGCAGTGCTGGTCTGGGGCGCGGCTACACCTTC. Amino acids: CSAGLGRGYTF.

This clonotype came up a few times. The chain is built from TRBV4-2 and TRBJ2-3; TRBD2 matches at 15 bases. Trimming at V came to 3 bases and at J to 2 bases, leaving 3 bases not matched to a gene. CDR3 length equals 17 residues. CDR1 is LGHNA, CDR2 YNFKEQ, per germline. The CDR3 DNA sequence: TGTGCCAGCAGCCAGGGACTAGCGGGGGGTGTCACAGATACGCAGTATTTT. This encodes CASSQGLAGGVTDTQYF.

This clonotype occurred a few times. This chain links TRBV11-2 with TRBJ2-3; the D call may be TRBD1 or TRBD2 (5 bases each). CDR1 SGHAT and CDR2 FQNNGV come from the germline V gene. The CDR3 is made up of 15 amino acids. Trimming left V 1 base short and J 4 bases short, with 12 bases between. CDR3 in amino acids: CASSLGNGAADTQYF. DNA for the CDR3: TGTGCCAGCAGCTTAGGAAACGGGGCGGCAGATACGCAGTATTTT.

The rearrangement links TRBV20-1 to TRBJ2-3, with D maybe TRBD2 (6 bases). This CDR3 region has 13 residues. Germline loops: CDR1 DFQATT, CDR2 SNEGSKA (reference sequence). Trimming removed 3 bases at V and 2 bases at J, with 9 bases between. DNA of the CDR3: TGCAGTGCTAGCGGGGGAAACACAGATACGCAGTATTTT. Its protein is CSASGGNTDTQYF.

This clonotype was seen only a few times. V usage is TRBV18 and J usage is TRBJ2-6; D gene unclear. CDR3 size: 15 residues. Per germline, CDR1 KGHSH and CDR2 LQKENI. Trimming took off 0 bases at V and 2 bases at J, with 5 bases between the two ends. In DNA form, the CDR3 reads TGTGCCAGCTCACCACCGGGCCCTGGGGCCAACGTCCTGACTTTC. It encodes CASSPPGPGANVLTF.

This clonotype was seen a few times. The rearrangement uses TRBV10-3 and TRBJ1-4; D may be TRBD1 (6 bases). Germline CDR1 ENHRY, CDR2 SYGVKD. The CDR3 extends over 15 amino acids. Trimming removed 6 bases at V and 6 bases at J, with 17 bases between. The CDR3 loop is CAIRPQGGGHEKLFF. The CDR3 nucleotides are TGTGCCATCAGGCCACAGGGAGGAGGTCATGAAAAACTGTTTTTT.

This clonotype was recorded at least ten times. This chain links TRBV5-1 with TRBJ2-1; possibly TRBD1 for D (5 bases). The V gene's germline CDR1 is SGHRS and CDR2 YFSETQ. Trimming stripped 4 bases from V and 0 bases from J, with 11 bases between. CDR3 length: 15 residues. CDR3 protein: CASSARQSSYNEQFF. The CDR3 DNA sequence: TGCGCCAGCAGCGCCCGACAGAGCTCCTACAATGAGCAGTTCTTC.